The rows below give T cell receptor beta chains drawn from one sample of a study of post-analysis software for immune sequencing data. In TCRdb, the PCR reads were re-called with MiXCR into one record per CDR3 protein. The sample holds roughly 160,000 distinct CDR3 sequences; under 40% are singletons and the top ten take 25% to 35%. The source was blood, collected after autologous hematopoietic stem cell transplantation. The receptors here all came from a girl under 18 with multiple sclerosis. The CDR3 runs from the conserved cysteine through the conserved F or W. Fields, in order: J gene, V gene, D gene, clone size, CDR3 protein, CDR3 DNA. The D gene is left open where the match is weak. The size field is filled for only some rows; it gives once, few, many or a size class.

j_call: TRBJ1-2; v_call: TRBV20-1; d_call: -; clone_size: -; cdr3_aa: CSAPLTGTKDGYTF; cdr3_nt: TGCAGTGCCCCCCTAACCGGGACAAAAGATGGCTACACCTTC
j_call: TRBJ2-1; v_call: TRBV12-3/TRBV12-4; d_call: -; clone_size: -; cdr3_aa: CVSSKQSEQFF; cdr3_nt: TGTGTCAGCAGCAAACAAAGCGAGCAGTTCTTC
j_call: TRBJ2-1; v_call: TRBV20-1; d_call: TRBD2; clone_size: many; cdr3_aa: CSASGTSGMELLGNEQFF; cdr3_nt: TGCAGTGCCTCCGGGACTAGCGGGATGGAACTACTAGGGAATGAGCAGTTCTTC
j_call: TRBJ1-2; v_call: TRBV9; d_call: TRBD1; clone_size: few; cdr3_aa: CASSVGQGTPNYGYTF; cdr3_nt: TGTGCCAGCAGCGTGGGACAGGGGACCCCTAACTATGGCTACACCTTC
j_call: TRBJ1-2; v_call: TRBV7-2; d_call: -; clone_size: -; cdr3_aa: CASSLVRSGGTYGYTF; cdr3_nt: TGTGCCAGCAGTCTGGTGAGAAGCGGTGGCACCTATGGCTACACCTTC
j_call: TRBJ2-1; v_call: TRBV5-1; d_call: -; clone_size: -; cdr3_aa: CASSLAPGKANEQFF; cdr3_nt: TGCGCCAGCAGCTTGGCCCCGGGGAAGGCCAATGAGCAGTTCTTC
j_call: TRBJ2-3; v_call: TRBV15; d_call: -; clone_size: -; cdr3_aa: CATSLEGNTQYF; cdr3_nt: TGTGCCACCAGCCTAGAGGGAAATACGCAGTATTTT
j_call: TRBJ2-3; v_call: TRBV20-1; d_call: TRBD2; clone_size: -; cdr3_aa: CSASPLAGVTDTQYF; cdr3_nt: TGCAGTGCTAGCCCACTAGCGGGAGTTACAGATACGCAGTATTTT
j_call: TRBJ2-1; v_call: TRBV3-1; d_call: TRBD1; clone_size: -; cdr3_aa: CASSQVGTGVYEQFF; cdr3_nt: TGTGCTAGCAGCCAAGTGGGGACAGGGGTCTACGAGCAGTTCTTC
j_call: TRBJ1-2; v_call: TRBV3-1; d_call: -; clone_size: -; cdr3_aa: CASSTRTVSYGYTF; cdr3_nt: TGTGCCAGCAGCACCCGGACGGTTTCGTATGGCTACACCTTC
j_call: TRBJ2-2; v_call: TRBV29-1; d_call: -; clone_size: -; cdr3_aa: CSVLAQHGELFF; cdr3_nt: TGCAGCGTTCTTGCCCAACACGGGGAGCTGTTTTTT
j_call: TRBJ1-1; v_call: TRBV6-1; d_call: -; clone_size: many; cdr3_aa: CASSASGPDRHQMNTEAFF; cdr3_nt: TGTGCCAGCAGTGCTTCGGGACCCGACAGGCACCAAATGAACACTGAAGCTTTCTTT
j_call: TRBJ1-5; v_call: TRBV15; d_call: TRBD1; clone_size: -; cdr3_aa: CATSREGQRDQPQHF; cdr3_nt: TGTGCCACCAGCAGAGAGGGACAGCGAGATCAGCCCCAGCATTTT
j_call: TRBJ2-1; v_call: TRBV7-3; d_call: TRBD2; clone_size: -; cdr3_aa: CASSLLFVGGGPTTNEQFF; cdr3_nt: TGTGCCAGCAGCTTATTATTTGTCGGGGGGGGACCCACTACCAATGAGCAGTTCTTC
j_call: TRBJ2-1; v_call: TRBV27; d_call: TRBD2; clone_size: -; cdr3_aa: CASSLGGGKFDNEQFF; cdr3_nt: TGTGCCAGCAGTTTGGGGGGGGGGAAGTTCGACAATGAGCAGTTCTTC
j_call: TRBJ1-5; v_call: TRBV20-1; d_call: TRBD1; clone_size: -; cdr3_aa: CSASGGQGGQPQHF; cdr3_nt: TGCAGTGCTAGCGGGGGACAGGGAGGCCAGCCCCAGCATTTT
j_call: TRBJ2-7; v_call: TRBV28; d_call: -; clone_size: -; cdr3_aa: CASSWLGVAYEQYF; cdr3_nt: TGTGCCAGCAGTTGGCTGGGTGTCGCCTACGAGCAGTACTTC
j_call: TRBJ2-1; v_call: TRBV4-1; d_call: TRBD2; clone_size: -; cdr3_aa: CASSQEGTSEEQFF; cdr3_nt: TGCGCCAGCAGCCAAGAGGGGACTAGCGAAGAGCAGTTCTTC
j_call: TRBJ2-5; v_call: TRBV24-1; d_call: TRBD1; clone_size: few; cdr3_aa: CATTAVGDRVAETQYF; cdr3_nt: TGTGCCACCACTGCCGTCGGGGACAGGGTGGCTGAGACCCAGTACTTC
j_call: TRBJ2-4; v_call: TRBV10-2; d_call: -; clone_size: few; cdr3_aa: CASSEAKWGIQYF; cdr3_nt: TGCGCCAGCAGTGAGGCAAAGTGGGGCATTCAGTACTTC
j_call: TRBJ2-7; v_call: TRBV5-1; d_call: -; clone_size: -; cdr3_aa: CASSFTGSHEQYF; cdr3_nt: TGCGCCAGCAGCTTCACAGGGTCCCACGAGCAGTACTTC
j_call: TRBJ2-6; v_call: TRBV29-1; d_call: TRBD1; clone_size: many; cdr3_aa: CSATGGQANVLTF; cdr3_nt: TGCAGCGCCACAGGGGGACAGGCCAACGTCCTGACTTTC
j_call: TRBJ2-7; v_call: TRBV9; d_call: TRBD2; clone_size: -; cdr3_aa: CASSVGTSGYHSHEQYF; cdr3_nt: TGTGCCAGCAGCGTGGGGACTAGCGGGTATCACTCCCACGAGCAGTACTTC
j_call: TRBJ2-7; v_call: TRBV19; d_call: -; clone_size: few; cdr3_aa: CASSPQAGQWEYF; cdr3_nt: TGTGCCAGTAGTCCTCAAGCCGGACAGTGGGAGTACTTC
j_call: TRBJ2-1; v_call: TRBV5-1; d_call: TRBD2; clone_size: few; cdr3_aa: CASSLKTSGESYNEQFF; cdr3_nt: TGCGCCAGCAGCTTGAAGACTAGCGGAGAGTCCTACAATGAGCAGTTCTTC
j_call: TRBJ1-2; v_call: TRBV29-1; d_call: TRBD1; clone_size: -; cdr3_aa: CSAQTGDYGYTF; cdr3_nt: TGCAGCGCACAGACAGGGGATTATGGCTACACCTTC
j_call: TRBJ2-5; v_call: TRBV20-1; d_call: TRBD1; clone_size: -; cdr3_aa: CSAETGDETQYF; cdr3_nt: TGCAGTGCGGAGACAGGGGATGAGACCCAGTACTTC
j_call: TRBJ2-1; v_call: TRBV12-3/TRBV12-4; d_call: -; clone_size: -; cdr3_aa: CASSSARGGRQFF; cdr3_nt: TGTGCCAGCAGCAGCGCTCGGGGCGGACGGCAGTTCTTC
j_call: TRBJ2-3; v_call: TRBV5-1; d_call: -; clone_size: -; cdr3_aa: CASSLGTGTDTQYF; cdr3_nt: TGCGCCAGCAGCTTGGGAACAGGGACAGATACGCAGTATTTT
j_call: TRBJ2-7; v_call: TRBV20-1; d_call: TRBD2; clone_size: -; cdr3_aa: CSALGLAGGSYEQYF; cdr3_nt: TGCAGTGCTCTGGGACTAGCGGGAGGTTCCTACGAGCAGTACTTC
j_call: TRBJ2-6; v_call: TRBV6-5; d_call: TRBD1; clone_size: many; cdr3_aa: CAVQGFGNSGANVLTF; cdr3_nt: TGTGCCGTACAGGGGTTTGGAAACTCTGGGGCCAACGTCCTGACTTTC
j_call: TRBJ2-5; v_call: TRBV20-1; d_call: TRBD2; clone_size: few; cdr3_aa: CSARLAGQETQYF; cdr3_nt: TGCAGTGCTAGACTAGCGGGACAAGAGACCCAGTACTTC
j_call: TRBJ1-4; v_call: TRBV12-3/TRBV12-4; d_call: TRBD1; clone_size: -; cdr3_aa: CASSPGTGAEKLFF; cdr3_nt: TGTGCCAGCAGTCCAGGGACAGGGGCCGAAAAACTGTTTTTT
j_call: TRBJ2-7; v_call: TRBV24-1; d_call: TRBD1; clone_size: few; cdr3_aa: CATREGDSPYEQYF; cdr3_nt: TGTGCCACCAGGGAAGGGGACAGCCCCTACGAGCAGTACTTC
j_call: TRBJ2-7; v_call: TRBV4-3; d_call: -; clone_size: few; cdr3_aa: CASSQDVQRAYEQYF; cdr3_nt: TGCGCCAGCAGCCAAGACGTGCAACGGGCCTACGAGCAGTACTTC
j_call: TRBJ1-2; v_call: TRBV7-2; d_call: TRBD1; clone_size: -; cdr3_aa: CASVPGQGYGNYGYTF; cdr3_nt: TGTGCCAGCGTACCGGGACAGGGGTATGGGAACTATGGCTACACCTTC
j_call: TRBJ2-5; v_call: TRBV29-1; d_call: -; clone_size: few; cdr3_aa: CSAERGGSQETQYF; cdr3_nt: TGCAGCGCCGAAAGAGGAGGATCCCAAGAGACCCAGTACTTC
j_call: TRBJ2-5; v_call: TRBV20-1; d_call: TRBD1; clone_size: -; cdr3_aa: CSAAGTGQETQYF; cdr3_nt: TGCAGTGCTGCTGGGACAGGACAAGAGACCCAGTACTTC
j_call: TRBJ1-2; v_call: TRBV20-1; d_call: TRBD1; clone_size: -; cdr3_aa: CSALDRGLTYGYTF; cdr3_nt: TGCAGTGCTCTAGACAGGGGGCTCACCTATGGCTACACCTTC
j_call: TRBJ2-1; v_call: TRBV29-1; d_call: TRBD1; clone_size: -; cdr3_aa: CSADRRNEQFF; cdr3_nt: TGCAGCGCGGACAGGCGCAATGAGCAGTTCTTC
j_call: TRBJ2-7; v_call: TRBV20-1; d_call: TRBD2; clone_size: -; cdr3_aa: CSATVSGSRYNEQYF; cdr3_nt: TGCAGTGCTACCGTCAGCGGGAGCCGTTACAATGAGCAGTACTTC
j_call: TRBJ2-7; v_call: TRBV7-2; d_call: -; clone_size: -; cdr3_aa: CASSLSLQEQYF; cdr3_nt: TGTGCCAGCAGCCTTAGTTTACAAGAGCAGTACTTC
j_call: TRBJ2-3; v_call: TRBV25-1; d_call: -; clone_size: once; cdr3_aa: CASSEYRKGGKTDTQYF; cdr3_nt: TGTGCCAGCAGTGAATATCGGAAGGGGGGAAAAACAGATACGCAGTATTTT
j_call: TRBJ2-1; v_call: TRBV7-3; d_call: -; clone_size: many; cdr3_aa: CASSHGSLQGHEQFF; cdr3_nt: TGTGCCAGCAGCCACGGGTCCCTACAGGGCCATGAGCAGTTCTTC
j_call: TRBJ1-2; v_call: TRBV27; d_call: TRBD1; clone_size: -; cdr3_aa: CASSPTRTGNYGYTF; cdr3_nt: TGTGCCAGCAGTCCTACGCGGACAGGAAACTATGGCTACACCTTC
j_call: TRBJ2-3; v_call: TRBV21-1; d_call: -; clone_size: -; cdr3_aa: CARATDTQYF; cdr3_nt: TGTGCCAGAGCGACAGATACGCAGTATTTT
j_call: TRBJ2-4; v_call: TRBV13; d_call: -; clone_size: once; cdr3_aa: CASSSPGLKNIQYF; cdr3_nt: TGTGCCAGCAGCTCCCCGGGGCTCAAAAACATTCAGTACTTC
j_call: TRBJ2-3; v_call: TRBV28; d_call: -; clone_size: -; cdr3_aa: CASSFLRDHLEGDTQYF; cdr3_nt: TGTGCCAGCAGTTTCCTCCGGGACCACCTTGAGGGAGATACGCAGTATTTT
j_call: TRBJ2-1; v_call: TRBV11-1; d_call: -; clone_size: few; cdr3_aa: CASSLEDLSHEQFF; cdr3_nt: TGTGCCAGCAGCTTAGAGGACCTCAGCCATGAGCAGTTCTTC
j_call: TRBJ2-7; v_call: TRBV5-5; d_call: TRBD2; clone_size: few; cdr3_aa: CASSPSGRFHEQYF; cdr3_nt: TGTGCCAGCAGCCCTAGCGGGAGGTTTCACGAGCAGTACTTC
j_call: TRBJ2-1; v_call: TRBV11-3; d_call: -; clone_size: -; cdr3_aa: CASSRGAGNNEQFF; cdr3_nt: TGTGCCAGCAGCCGAGGGGCAGGGAACAATGAGCAGTTCTTC
j_call: TRBJ2-2; v_call: TRBV6-5; d_call: TRBD2; clone_size: -; cdr3_aa: CASSYSGTSGPTGTGELFF; cdr3_nt: TGTGCCAGCAGTTACTCAGGGACTAGCGGCCCTACGGGCACCGGGGAGCTGTTTTTT
j_call: TRBJ1-1; v_call: TRBV20-1; d_call: -; clone_size: -; cdr3_aa: CSARGGNTEAFF; cdr3_nt: TGCAGTGCTAGAGGTGGGAACACTGAAGCTTTCTTT